Listed here are 19 T cell receptor beta chains from one sample, sequenced in a study of cytomegalovirus exposure and HLA in healthy donors. Both 60 Vbeta primers and 13 Jbeta primers went into the PCR. Profiled with immunoSEQ multiplex PCR; TCRdb holds only in-frame clones, not every one. The sample has about 98,000 clones, around 70% seen once; the top ten hold 1.2%. Sequencing was carried out using PBMCs. These receptors came from a female donor in good health and CMV-seronegative.

This clone has a handful of counts. V and J are TRBV4-1 and TRBJ2-1; no clear D. CDR3 length equals 14 residues. Germline CDR1 and CDR2: MGHRA and YSYEKL. V was shortened by 1 base and J by 6 bases, with 10 bases between the two germline ends. The CDR3 region is CASSQGRLLNEQFF. In DNA, the CDR3 is TGCGCCAGCAGCCAAGGAAGACTCCTCAATGAGCAGTTCTTC.

The chain uses TRBV18 and TRBJ2-6, with TRBD2 as a possible D gene (6 bases). The germline V gene encodes CDR1 KGHSH and CDR2 LQKENI. The CDR3 runs 15 residues. Trimming took off 5 bases at V and 4 bases at J, with 12 bases between the two ends. CDR3 protein: CASSITGVGANVLTF. DNA of the CDR3: TGTGCCAGCTCAATCACGGGGGTAGGGGCCAACGTCCTGACTTTC.

This clone was counted only a few times. This chain uses TRBV10-3 with TRBJ2-1; 11 bases are shared with TRBD2. CDR1 is ENHRY and CDR2 is SYGVKD in the germline V gene. Germline trimming cut 9 bases from V and 7 bases from J; bases unmatched to any gene: 11. The CDR3 has 15 residues. As DNA, the CDR3 is TGTGCCATTTTAGCGGGAGGGCCGTCCGAGAATGAGCAGTTCTTC. The encoded protein is CAILAGGPSENEQFF.

This clone appeared a few times. The rearrangement joins TRBV5-1 to TRBJ1-1, with a weak D call TRBD1 (6 bases). Per the germline V gene, CDR1 is SGHRS and CDR2 is YFSETQ. Trimming left V 4 bases short and J 4 bases short, with 14 bases between. CDR3 length: 14 residues. The CDR3 bases are TGCGCCAGCAGCGCAGACAGGATGGCCACTGAAGCTTTCTTT. It translates to CASSADRMATEAFF. The variable domain in full, completed from reference TRBV5-1 and TRBJ1-1, reads KAGVTQTPRYLIKTRGQQVTLSCSPISGHRSVSWYQQTPGQGLQFLFEYFSETQRNKGNFPGRFSGRQFSNSRSEMNVSTLELGDSALYLCASSADRMATEAFFGQGTRLTVV.

CDR3 sequence: CASSFPDREPCYEQYF. CDR3 DNA: TGTGCCAGCAGCTTCCCCGACAGGGAACCTTGCTACGAGCAGTACTTC. V gene TRBV11-3 combines with J gene TRBJ2-7; 7 nucleotides line up with TRBD1. Germline-derived CDR1 and CDR2 are SGHNT and YENEEA. The CDR3 extends over 16 amino acids. The J segment lost 3 bases and the V segment lost 3 bases, leaving 11 bases of the junction unmatched.

This clone occurred a few times. The chain has TRBV29-1 and TRBJ1-1; D uncertain. Germline values: CDR1 SQVTM, CDR2 ANQGSEA. CDR3 size: 12 residues. Trimming left V 3 bases short and J 11 bases short, with 16 bases between. The CDR3 DNA follows: TGCAGCGTTGACGGGGAGGACCTTGGGGCTTTCTTT. Amino acids: CSVDGEDLGAFF. Drawing the rest from reference TRBV29-1 and TRBJ1-1, the complete variable domain is SAVISQKPSRDICQRGTSLTIQCQVDSQVTMMFWYRQQPGQSLTLIATANQGSEATYESGFVIDKFPISRPNLTFSTLTVSNMSPEDSSIYLCSVDGEDLGAFFGQGTRLTVV.

The rearrangement links TRBV6-1 to TRBJ1-5, with a weak D call TRBD1 (5 bases). V lost 7 bases and J lost 3, with 10 bases in between. The CDR3 totals 13 residues. CDR1 is MNHNS and CDR2 is SASEGT in the germline V gene. The CDR3 nucleotides read TGTGCCAGCATGACGGGGGTCAATCAGCCCCAGCATTTT. Its protein is CASMTGVNQPQHF.

The rearrangement joins TRBV16 to TRBJ1-5, with D possibly matching TRBD1 (5 bases). CDR1 and CDR2 (germline): KGHSY, FQNENV. The CDR3 contains 16 residues. Trimming removed 2 bases from V and 0 bases from J, with 11 bases in between. CDR3: CASSQGGTLSNQPQHF. For the CDR3, the DNA is TGTGCCAGCAGCCAAGGCGGGACCCTTAGCAATCAGCCCCAGCATTTT.

This chain links TRBV10-2 with TRBJ2-5, with 9 positions matching TRBD1. Trimming took 6 bases from V and 5 from J; bases not matched to a gene: 7. Germline CDR1 is WSHSY and CDR2 is SAAADI. The CDR3 contains 14 residues. The CDR3 bases are TGCGCCAGCAGAGACAGGGGGAGAAGGGAGACCCAGTACTTC. The encoded protein is CASRDRGRRETQYF.

This chain joins TRBV6-6 and TRBJ2-7, with D possibly matching TRBD1 (5 bases). Between the trimmed V and J ends, which lost 1 base and 3 bases, there was a span of 13 bases. CDR1 is MNHNY, CDR2 SVGAGI, per germline (reference sequence). CDR3 length: 15 residues. CDR3 sequence: CASSYLGALLYEQYF. DNA for the CDR3: TGTGCCAGCAGTTACTTAGGGGCCCTACTCTACGAGCAGTACTTC.

The chain employs TRBV6-1 and TRBJ2-7, with D maybe TRBD1 (5 bases). The length of the CDR3 is 13 residues. Looked up from germline, CDR1 is MNHNS and CDR2 is SASEGT. Trimming removed 4 bases at V and 3 bases at J, with 10 bases between. Written as DNA, the CDR3 is TGTGCCAGCAGTGGGGGCACAGGCTACGAGCAGTACTTC. Protein: CASSGGTGYEQYF.

V usage is TRBV18 and J usage is TRBJ1-5; D is perhaps TRBD1 (6 bases). The V and J ends lost 3 bases and 9 bases respectively, with 15 bases between them. The CDR3 is 14 residues long. CDR1 and CDR2 (germline): KGHSH, LQKENI. The CDR3 protein is CASSPGAPGGPQHF. In DNA, the CDR3 is TGTGCCAGCTCACCGGGGGCCCCAGGCGGGCCCCAGCATTTT.

As for this clone: At one end the junction does not follow the germline gene, possibly because of a read error. V usage is TRBV7-7 and J usage is TRBJ2-5, with TRBD2 identical over 10 bases. CDR1 and CDR2 from the germline V gene are SSHAT and FNYEAQ (reference sequence). CDR3 length: 16 amino acids. The chain's CDR3 is CASSLEGSGGQETQYF. The CDR3 bases are TGTGCTAGCAGCTTAGAGGGTAGCGGGGGGCAAGAGACCCAGTACTTC.

The chain uses TRBV7-6 and TRBJ2-5, with 7 bases identical to TRBD2. J lost 4 bases, V lost 0 bases, and 2 bases had no gene match. The germline gives CDR1 SGHVS, CDR2 FNYEAQ. The CDR3 has 14 amino acids. The CDR3 region has the DNA TGTGCCAGCAGCTTAGCGGGAGGGCCAGAGACCCAGTACTTC. This sequence encodes CASSLAGGPETQYF.

The chain employs TRBV2 and TRBJ1-1; tentatively, D is TRBD1 (5 bases). Germline CDR1 SNHLY, CDR2 FYNNEI. CDR3 length: 15 residues. Trimming took 5 bases from V and 1 from J, leaving 14 bases between them. Here the CDR3 reads CASSRQGIRNTEAFF. The CDR3 nucleotides read TGTGCCAGCAGTAGGCAGGGTATTCGGAACACTGAAGCTTTCTTT.

The chain carries TRBV7-9 and TRBJ1-1; 11 nucleotides align to TRBD1. Germline V gene data show CDR1 as SEHNR and CDR2 as FQNEAQ (reference sequence). The CDR3 has 17 residues. J gave up 0 bases and V 5 bases, and 8 bases lay outside the gene matches. CDR3 in DNA: TGTGCCAGCAGCCACCGGGACAGGGGGTGGATGAACACTGAAGCTTTCTTT. Protein sequence: CASSHRDRGWMNTEAFF.

The J gene is TRBJ1-4, the V gene TRBV7-2; 11 bases are a match to TRBD1. Germline loops: CDR1 SGHTA, CDR2 FQGNSA. The CDR3 is 16 amino acids. The junction had 6 bases not matched to a gene; V was cut back by 3 bases and J by 6 bases. CDR3 DNA: TGTGCCAGCAGCTTGAGGACAGGGGGCGCGGATGAAAAACTGTTTTTT. This gives the protein CASSLRTGGADEKLFF.

This chain joins TRBV10-3 and TRBJ2-2; D might be TRBD2 (6 bases). The CDR3 length is 13 residues. The V gene's germline CDR1 is ENHRY and CDR2 SYGVKD. The V end lost 6 bases, the J end lost 2 bases, and 7 bases lay between the germline ends. CDR3 residues: CAIRGLNTGELFF. The CDR3 coding sequence is TGTGCCATCAGGGGACTCAACACCGGGGAGCTGTTTTTT.

For this clone: The junction does not match germline at one end; this may be a read error. The CDR3 nucleotides read TGTGCCAGCAGTCGGACTATCAGTTCAGATGCGCAGTATTTT. Its protein product is CASSRTISSDAQYF. The chain is built from TRBV6-5 and TRBJ2-3; a weak D match, TRBD2 (6 bases). CDR1 is MNHEY, CDR2 SVGAGI, per germline. The CDR3 totals 14 residues.